This TCR beta chain was observed in a study of cytomegalovirus exposure and HLA in healthy donors (TCRdb year 2017). Regarding the study in general: According to an earlier analysis of a few hundred of the donors, some 170 million T cells yielded some 110 million unique TCR beta sequences and around 280 Gb of sequence data. A later analysis re-analyzed previously published TCR beta repertoires from roughly 690 donors and added high-resolution HLA genotyping to study TCR occurrence patterns. On average, about 240,000 unique TCR beta nucleotide sequences were sequenced per donor among 350 to 400 genotyped donors of the cohort, with roughly 18% of those sequences being non-productive. The study aimed to test whether signatures of past pathogen exposure could be identified by cataloging public T cell receptors. Around 320 gigabases of sequencing data and some 85 million unique TCR sequences were included in an early release covering about 620 HLA-typed donors. Every discovery cohort repertoire had been produced on one sequencing platform. Genome-wide SNP genotypes for about three fifths of the roughly 700 donors were used in a later genetic analysis, which treated that subset as a discovery cohort. The number of typed donors differed by locus: about 629-640 for A, B, C, DRB1 and DQB1; some 500 for DQA1; some 610 for DPA1; and 400 to 480 for DPB1. To decide whether each TCR beta V gene segment behaved as functional or pseudogenic, an earlier analysis of some 580 of the donors relied on high-throughput TCR beta sequencing. The genetic ancestry cluster associated with self-reported Caucasian donors included about 84% of the roughly 400 genotyped donors. HLA typing covered class I and class II loci at four-digit resolution. High-throughput TCR immunosequencing, statistical association of individual TCRs with disease status, and machine learning were combined to predict cytomegalovirus infection status. A handful of DR-DQ haplotypes were handled as single units for association and clustering because linkage in the cohort was strong. Along with the approximately 700-subject first cohort, a separate validation cohort of over a hundred different subjects was used. Alongside the repertoire data, information on donor age, sex, ethnicity and CMV serostatus was compiled. The study profiled the T cell repertoires of around 700 subjects by immunosequencing and related them to cytomegalovirus serostatus. Rather than drawing on any new phenotypic data, the later analysis identified candidate immune exposures from TCR beta sequences and the way those sequences occurred across donors.

Details on this clone: Its antigen is still unknown. Nothing much larger sits one base from this clone, and base qualities are not available.

In total, approximately 610 healthy bone marrow donors made up the cohort. At the time of sampling, all cohort members were nominally healthy, though unrecorded immune exposures were likely present. The donor was CMV seronegative and belonged to the group of 350 to 400 seronegative cohort members. A peripheral blood sample was collected from each donor, and TCR beta sequencing was performed on peripheral blood mononuclear cells. Genomic DNA was extracted from the blood cell samples with the Qiagen DNeasy Blood Extraction Kit. Receptor amplification or capture employed the immunoSEQ multiplex PCR assay. For the multiplex PCR, a mixture combining 60 forward primers for TCR Vbeta segments and 13 reverse primers for TCR Jbeta segments was used. The CDR3 region of rearranged TCR beta genes was amplified from genomic DNA by a multiplex PCR assay. Amplified TCR beta libraries were sequenced as 87-base-pair reads on the Illumina HiSeq System. Turning to the authors' computational methods: A later analysis tallied 70 million to 100 million unique TCR beta chains across the 660 or so repertoires, and around 10 million of those chains were shared by two or more donors. Raw reads were error-corrected and collapsed into unique sequences by a nearest-neighbor algorithm in which closely related sequences were merged to remove PCR and sequencing errors. V, D and J gene segments were assigned by aligning CDR3 sequences to IMGT reference sequences. For a sequence to be retained, at least a six-nucleotide match to both a V gene segment and a J gene segment was required. Rearrangements were called productive when the CDR3 lacked stop codons and stayed in frame with V and J; all others were non-productive. CDR3 was defined by IMGT convention, running from the second conserved V-encoded cysteine to the conserved J-encoded phenylalanine. The earlier analysis of 450 to 750 of the donors excluded any sequence lacking an unambiguous match to a single V gene segment. In an earlier analysis of approximately 560 of the donors, a V segment was called functional when productive rearrangements were above 56.7%, and segregating when the standard deviation between donors exceeded 5%. A statistical classification framework was built for diagnosing cytomegalovirus status from the catalog of TCR beta chain sequences. A later analysis assigned V and J genes by comparing TCR nucleotide sequences with IMGT/GENE-DB human TR gene sequences. In a later analysis, CDR3 sequences and most-parsimonious VDJ recombination scenarios were assigned using the TCRdist pipeline. In a later analysis, each TCR beta chain was defined by its CDR3 amino acid sequence together with its V-gene family, and reads lacking a unique V-gene family were excluded. In a later analysis, some 600 highly shared, low-generation-probability nucleotide sequences were removed to address suspected cross-contamination and a sequencing artifact. A later analysis calculated a clonal expansion index for each public chain from normalized within-repertoire ranks of inferred template counts. A later analysis computed generation probabilities with a VDJ recombination model fitted to out-of-frame rearrangements, and checked the results against IGoR. A later analysis scored TCR-TCR, TCR-HLA and TCR-CMV co-occurrence with hypergeometric tests, applying a repertoire-size bias correction to TCR pairs. A later analysis estimated false discovery rates by permuting HLA or CMV assignments 20 times. In a later analysis, co-occurring TCRs were grouped using DBSCAN, with TCRdist sequence similarity added in when clustering inside HLA-allele-positive subsets. For co-occurrence clustering, repertoires with fewer than 30,000 or more than 120,000 public chains were excluded, along with five or six repertoires with anomalous nucleotide sharing. TCRdb stores this immuneACCESS table with in-frame sequences only. Part of the clones is absent; in the studies checked, under half of the shortfall reflects unresolved V genes, and no reason is known for the rest. V and J calls plus clone size are reproduced from that table; the DNA served to infer D and trimming. For this sample the table gives some 150,000 clones, of which around 78% were detected only once. The top ten hold less than 3% of the sample.

On the study overall, not on this receptor specifically: A group of highly shared sequence variants was considered likely to be a technical artifact of the sequencing pipeline. In a later analysis, the rate of TCR association differed among HLA loci, with DRB1 alleles having the most associated TCRs and HLA-C alleles having the fewest. V-gene and J-gene trimming of TCR beta chains was associated with a missense DCLRE1C variant in a later genetic analysis, and the association was replicated in an independent cohort. The authors suggested that the approach could potentially be extended to other disease states and immunological phenotypes. CMV serostatus was the only immune exposure information available for the cohort. HLA typing was unavailable for some donors at each locus, so association tests used only the typed subset. Because counts were too low, roughly 18 rarely observed V segments, including chromosome 9 orphons, were left out of the earlier analysis of a few hundred of the donors. The classifier was reported to diagnose cytomegalovirus status with high specificity and sensitivity in both the original and validation cohorts. A further reported finding was that TCR beta sequences accurately predicted the HLA-A and HLA-B alleles for most subjects in the first cohort. According to a later analysis, parvovirus B19, influenza, CMV and Epstein-Barr virus appeared linked to several top co-occurrence clusters. The cohort was sequenced for TCR beta chains only, and without alpha or paired-chain data the features that could be detected were limited. Most TCR sequences were observed very rarely across donors, whereas some public TCRs were present in many individuals. In an earlier analysis of approximately 590 of the donors, most TCR beta V segments were observed in productive rearrangements about 90% or about 30% of the time, broadly matching IMGT annotations. Correlated functional status among segregating V segments might reflect linkage disequilibrium, but an unknown experimental factor could not be ruled out. At a false discovery rate of 0.05, a later analysis linked approximately 18,000 TCR beta sequences to specific HLA alleles. According to a later analysis, most CMV-associated TCR beta chains appeared to be HLA-restricted, and the HLA associations seemed to be driven largely by CMV exposure. When HLA alleles, especially DR and DQ, strongly co-occurred, attributing TCR associations to individual alleles was difficult. The presence/absence analyses assumed that sequencing depth was roughly uniform across donors, and that assumption may not be true. Compared with the roughly 670-donor mean, donors in an Asian-associated ancestry cluster had fewer N-insertions in productive TCRs, according to a later genetic analysis. In vitro tests confirmed that a few of the cytomegalovirus-associated TCR beta chains recognize cytomegalovirus antigens. The study gave a list of under 200 TCR beta chains associated with cytomegalovirus. In a later analysis, HLA-associated TCR beta chains were found to be more clonally expanded and to have lower generation probabilities than equally common non-associated chains.

This clonotype was obtained from a male donor in good health and CMV-seronegative. The specimen sequenced was PBMCs.

The CDR3 has the sequence CASSTLLQGKGEKLFF. The nucleotides are TGTGCCAGCAGCACACTCCTCCAGGGGAAGGGTGAAAAACTGTTTTTT. This sequence uses TRBV11-2 and TRBJ1-4; the D segment could be TRBD1, given 6 matching bases. Reading from cysteine to phenylalanine, the CDR3 counts 16 amino acids. Only CDR3 DNA is held: 48 bases, read in frame from base 1. Trimming at the junction amounts to 5 bases on V and 7 bases on J, and the germline ends lie 20 bases apart. The germline V gene supplies CDR1 SGHAT and CDR2 FQNNGV.